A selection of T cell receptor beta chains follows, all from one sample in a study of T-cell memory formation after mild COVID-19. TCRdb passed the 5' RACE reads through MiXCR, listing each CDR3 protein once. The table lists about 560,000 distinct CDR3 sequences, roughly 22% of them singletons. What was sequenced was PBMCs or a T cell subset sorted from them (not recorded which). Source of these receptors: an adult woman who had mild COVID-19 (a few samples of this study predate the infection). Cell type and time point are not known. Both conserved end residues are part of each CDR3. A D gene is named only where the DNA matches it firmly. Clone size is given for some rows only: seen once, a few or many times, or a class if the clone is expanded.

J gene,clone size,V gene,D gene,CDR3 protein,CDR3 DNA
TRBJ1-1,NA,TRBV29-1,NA,CSVEASDPEAFF,TGCAGCGTTGAAGCGAGCGACCCTGAAGCTTTCTTT
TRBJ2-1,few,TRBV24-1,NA,CATSAHGSSYNEQFF,TGTGCCACCAGTGCCCACGGTAGCTCCTACAATGAGCAGTTCTTC
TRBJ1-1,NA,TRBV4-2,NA,CASSQVSSGEAFF,TGTGCCAGCAGCCAAGTCAGCAGCGGGGAAGCTTTCTTT
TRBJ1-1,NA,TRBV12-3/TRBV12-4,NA,CASIPRLSTMQAFF,TGTGCCAGCATCCCCAGGCTCTCTACGATGCAAGCTTTCTTT
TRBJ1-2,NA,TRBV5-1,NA,CASRPSLNYGYTF,TGCGCCAGCAGACCCAGTCTGAACTATGGCTACACCTTC
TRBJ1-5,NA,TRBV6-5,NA,CASSVMSSNQPQHF,TGTGCCAGCAGTGTAATGAGTAGCAATCAGCCCCAGCATTTT
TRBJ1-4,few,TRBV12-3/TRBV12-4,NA,CASRGGRAWSTNEKLFF,TGTGCCAGCAGAGGTGGGCGTGCGTGGTCAACTAATGAAAAACTGTTTTTT
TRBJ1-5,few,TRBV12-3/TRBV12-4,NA,CASSVGGQPQHF,TGTGCCAGCAGTGTAGGAGGTCAGCCCCAGCATTTT
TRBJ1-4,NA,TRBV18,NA,CASSPRARDGGKLFF,TGTGCCAGCTCACCACGGGCCCGGGACGGGGGGAAACTGTTTTTT
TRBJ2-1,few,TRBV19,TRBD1,CASSVTGDPYNEQFF,TGTGCCAGTAGTGTAACAGGGGACCCCTACAATGAGCAGTTCTTC
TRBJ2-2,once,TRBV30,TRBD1,CAWSLGQGTYTGELFF,TGTGCCTGGAGTCTAGGACAGGGGACTTACACCGGGGAGCTGTTTTTT
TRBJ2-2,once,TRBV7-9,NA,CASSPRLWASNTGELFF,TGTGCCAGCAGCCCAAGACTTTGGGCCTCGAACACCGGGGAGCTGTTTTTT
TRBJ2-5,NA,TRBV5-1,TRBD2,CASSLAGLTEETQYF,TGCGCCAGCAGCTTGGCGGGACTAACAGAAGAGACCCAGTACTTC
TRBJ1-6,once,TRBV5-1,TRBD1,CASSRTQGAGNSPLHF,TGCGCCAGCAGCCGGACACAGGGGGCGGGTAATTCACCCCTCCACTTT
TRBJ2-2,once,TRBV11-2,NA,CASSYHTAGELFF,TGTGCCAGCAGCTACCATACGGCCGGGGAGCTGTTTTTT
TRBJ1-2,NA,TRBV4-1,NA,CASSRHVGFGYTF,TGCGCCAGCAGCCGCCATGTGGGGTTTGGCTACACCTTC
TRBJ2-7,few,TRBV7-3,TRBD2,CASSAPGLAGIPYEQYF,TGTGCCAGCAGCGCTCCGGGACTAGCGGGAATTCCCTACGAGCAGTACTTC
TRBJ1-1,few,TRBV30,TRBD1,CAWTRDRLNTEAFF,TGTGCCTGGACCAGGGACAGGTTGAACACTGAAGCTTTCTTT
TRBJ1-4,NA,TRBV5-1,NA,CASSLEGAGNWKLFF,TGCGCCAGCAGCTTGGAGGGCGCAGGGAATTGGAAACTGTTTTTT
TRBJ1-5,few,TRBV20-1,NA,CSARTGAKAQPQHF,TGCAGTGCTAGAACGGGGGCAAAGGCTCAGCCCCAGCATTTT
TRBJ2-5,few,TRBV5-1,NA,CASRPMADQETQYF,TGCGCCAGCCGCCCTATGGCGGACCAAGAGACCCAGTACTTC
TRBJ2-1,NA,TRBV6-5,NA,CASSSKTKMRGGGQFF,TGTGCCAGCAGTTCCAAGACCAAAATGCGTGGAGGGGGGCAGTTCTTC
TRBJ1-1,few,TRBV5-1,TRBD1,CASSLAGRGDTEAFF,TGCGCCAGCAGCTTGGCGGGCAGGGGGGACACTGAAGCTTTCTTT
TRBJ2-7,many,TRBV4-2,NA,CASSQAGVAYEQYF,TGTGCCAGCAGCCAAGCGGGGGTGGCCTACGAGCAGTACTTC
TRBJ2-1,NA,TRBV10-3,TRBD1,CAISLGQATYNEQFF,TGTGCCATCAGTTTGGGACAGGCAACCTACAATGAGCAGTTCTTC
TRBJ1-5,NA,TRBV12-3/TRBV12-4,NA,CASSPTRNQPQHF,TGTGCCAGCAGTCCCACACGTAATCAGCCCCAGCATTTT
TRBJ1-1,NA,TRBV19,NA,CASKQGLSTEAFF,TGTGCCAGTAAACAGGGATTGAGCACTGAAGCTTTCTTT
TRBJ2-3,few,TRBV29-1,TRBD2,CSAAGVSTDTQYF,TGCAGCGCCGCGGGGGTTAGCACAGATACGCAGTATTTT
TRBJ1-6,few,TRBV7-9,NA,CASSPVPGYNSPLHF,TGTGCCAGCAGCCCCGTGCCAGGGTATAATTCACCCCTCCACTTT
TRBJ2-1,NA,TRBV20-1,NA,CTGASYNEQFF,TGCACAGGGGCCTCCTACAATGAGCAGTTCTTC
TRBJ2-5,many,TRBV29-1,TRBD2,CSVDRLAGAGDQYF,TGCAGCGTTGACAGGCTAGCGGGAGCTGGGGACCAGTACTTC
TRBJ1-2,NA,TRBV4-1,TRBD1,CASSQWTGANYGYTF,TGCGCCAGCAGCCAATGGACAGGGGCGAACTATGGCTACACCTTC
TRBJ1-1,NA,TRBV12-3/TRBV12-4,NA,CASRTWGARITEAFF,TGTGCCAGCAGGACATGGGGGGCTAGGATCACTGAAGCTTTCTTT
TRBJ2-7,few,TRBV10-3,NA,CAIRRDFYEQYF,TGTGCCATCAGAAGGGACTTTTACGAGCAGTACTTC
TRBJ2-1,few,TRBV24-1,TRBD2,CATSDSTSGAHPTYNEQFF,TGTGCCACCAGTGACTCGACTAGCGGAGCCCACCCCACCTACAATGAGCAGTTCTTC
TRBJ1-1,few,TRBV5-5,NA,CASSPPSARTEAFF,TGTGCCAGCAGCCCCCCCTCGGCCCGCACTGAAGCTTTCTTT
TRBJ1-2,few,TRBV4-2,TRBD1,CASSQDNTGAYGYTF,TGTGCCAGCAGCCAAGATAACACAGGGGCCTATGGCTACACCTTC
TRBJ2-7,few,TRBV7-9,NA,CASSLDWVEQYF,TGTGCCAGCAGCTTAGACTGGGTCGAGCAGTACTTC
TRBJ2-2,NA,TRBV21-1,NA,CASSIPGSDTGELFF,TGTGCCAGCAGCATTCCAGGATCGGACACCGGGGAGCTGTTTTTT
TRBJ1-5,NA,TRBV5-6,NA,CASILNDGDQPQHF,TGTGCCAGCATTTTAAATGACGGGGATCAGCCCCAGCATTTT
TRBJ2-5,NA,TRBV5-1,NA,CASSWEAGRTWTQYF,TGCGCCAGCAGCTGGGAGGCGGGCAGGACATGGACCCAGTACTTC
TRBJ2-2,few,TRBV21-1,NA,CASRWLMGQGPGELFF,TGTGCCAGCAGATGGTTAATGGGGCAGGGACCCGGGGAGCTGTTTTTT
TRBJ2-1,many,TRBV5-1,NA,CASSLGHGGDEQFF,TGCGCCAGCAGCTTGGGACATGGAGGGGATGAGCAGTTCTTC
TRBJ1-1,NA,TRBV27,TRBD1,CASSPSTGGTTEAFF,TGTGCCAGCAGTCCGTCGACAGGGGGGACCACTGAAGCTTTCTTT